Below are 32 T cell receptor beta chains sequenced from a single sample in a study of Ad26.COV2.S vaccination and SARS-CoV-2 variants. Produced via immunoSEQ multiplex PCR; TCRdb's table is partial and in-frame only. The sample has roughly 300,000 clones, roughly 90% seen once; the top ten hold 6.4%. Treatment in this sample: 15 to 20 received Ad26.COV2.S at low or high dose, single or two shots; about 5 received placebo; per-sample allocation not given. Repertoires come from day 63 after the first vaccine or placebo injection. The material sequenced was peripheral blood, taken in a trial of Ad26.COV2.S vaccine versus placebo. All receptors derive from a person aged 18-60 years who received the Ad26.COV2.S COVID-19 vaccine or a placebo.

The chain is built from TRBV5-1 and TRBJ2-1; D perhaps matches TRBD2 (6 bases). Germline V CDR1 and CDR2: SGHRS, YFSETQ. The CDR3 has 15 residues. V lost 4 bases to trimming and J lost 8 bases, with 19 bases between them. The CDR3: CASSRRDSIWDEQFF. The CDR3 region has the DNA TGCGCCAGCAGCAGGAGGGACTCGATATGGGATGAGCAGTTCTTC.

This clone showed up just once. The V gene is TRBV27, the J gene TRBJ2-7, with D possibly being TRBD1 or TRBD2 (6 bases each). Germline V gives CDR1 MNHEY, CDR2 SMNVEV (reference sequence). The V end was cut by 0 bases, the J end by 6 bases, with 15 bases between. The CDR3 spans 15 residues. The CDR3 region is CASSLSKGGAGEQYF. CDR3 nucleotides: TGTGCCAGCAGTTTATCTAAGGGGGGTGCGGGCGAGCAGTACTTC.

This rearrangement joins TRBV7-9 to TRBJ2-5; D is unclear. The CDR3 has 14 residues. V was clipped by 4 bases and J by 2 bases, with 11 bases between them. Germline V gene lookup returns CDR1 SEHNR and CDR2 FQNEAQ (reference sequence). CDR3 in amino acids: CASSSPTPQETQYF. CDR3 DNA: TGTGCCAGCAGCTCACCGACCCCGCAAGAGACCCAGTACTTC.

This rearrangement joins TRBV6-5 to TRBJ2-5; a weak D match, TRBD2 (6 bases). V was pared by 8 bases and J by 5 bases, with 21 bases between. Germline-derived CDR1 and CDR2 are MNHEY and SVGAGI. This CDR3 is 15 amino acids long. This CDR3 is CASGGARLDAETQYF. CDR3 DNA: TGTGCCAGCGGAGGGGCAAGGCTAGATGCGGAGACCCAGTACTTC.

The table lists this clone with a count of one. This rearrangement joins TRBV9 to TRBJ2-6; 7 bases agree with TRBD1. Germline CDR1 SGDLS, CDR2 YYNGEE. CDR3 length equals 17 residues. The V gene end was trimmed by 0 bases and the J gene end by 0 bases; junction bases not matched to a gene: 3. This CDR3 reads CASSVEQGFSGANVLTF. The CDR3 bases are TGTGCCAGCAGCGTAGAACAGGGGTTCTCTGGGGCCAACGTCCTGACTTTC.

CDR3 bases: TGTGCCAGCAGCCCGATACTGCCCTACGAGCAGTACTTC. Its translation is CASSPILPYEQYF. This chain joins TRBV5-5 and TRBJ2-7, with unresolved D. Germline V gene lookup returns CDR1 SGHKS and CDR2 YYEKEE (reference sequence). The V end lost 4 bases, the J end lost 2 bases, and 10 bases lay between the germline ends. The CDR3 length is 13 residues.

The rearrangement links TRBV28 to TRBJ1-1; TRBD1 is a possible D gene (5 bases). Trimming removed 5 bases from V and 0 bases from J, with 19 bases in between. Germline CDR1 and CDR2: MDHEN and SYDVKM. The CDR3 consists of 17 residues. The CDR3 spells CASSRGARQIMNTEAFF. DNA of the CDR3: TGTGCCAGCAGTCGGGGCGCCCGACAGATCATGAACACTGAAGCTTTCTTT. Together with reference TRBV28 and TRBJ1-1, the CDR3 gives the full variable domain: DVKVTQSSRYLVKRTGEKVFLECVQDMDHENMFWYRQDPGLGLRLIYFSYDVKMKEKGDIPEGYSVSREKKERFSLILESASTNQTSMYLCASSRGARQIMNTEAFFGQGTRLTVV.

The rearrangement joins TRBV7-9 to TRBJ2-2, with 8 bases lining up with TRBD1. CDR3 length: 17 residues. The ends lost 2 bases at V and 1 base at J; junction bases unmatched: 6. From germline, CDR1 is SEHNR and CDR2 FQNEAQ (reference sequence). The CDR3 DNA reads as TGTGCCAGCAGCTTATTCTACGGGACAGGGAACACCGGGGAGCTGTTTTTT. This codes for CASSLFYGTGNTGELFF.

This chain joins TRBV7-9 and TRBJ2-7; 14 positions agree with TRBD2. Germline values: CDR1 SEHNR, CDR2 FQNEAQ (reference sequence). V was pared by 5 bases and J by 0 bases, with 12 bases of the junction left unmatched. This CDR3 has 19 residues. CDR3 sequence reads: CASSRGTSGGPGSSYEQYF. For the CDR3, the DNA is TGTGCCAGCAGCCGCGGGACTAGCGGGGGCCCTGGGAGCTCCTACGAGCAGTACTTC.

The chain links TRBV4-1 to TRBJ1-2; maybe TRBD1 (6 bases). CDR3 length equals 14 residues. CDR1 and CDR2 (germline): MGHRA, YSYEKL. V lost 2 bases and J lost 3, with 10 bases in between. DNA of the CDR3: TGCGCCAGCAGCCAAACCCAGGGGTACTATGGCTACACCTTC. Translated, it gives CASSQTQGYYGYTF.

The chain uses TRBV7-9 and TRBJ1-4; 7 nucleotides align to TRBD1. Germline V gene lookup returns CDR1 SEHNR and CDR2 FQNEAQ (reference sequence). The junction had 13 bases not matched to a gene; V was cut back by 10 bases and J by 8 bases. This CDR3 region has 14 residues. The CDR3 is CATSPEGAVEKLFF. CDR3 DNA: TGTGCCACTTCGCCCGAGGGGGCGGTGGAAAAACTGTTTTTT.

The V gene is TRBV24-1, the J gene TRBJ2-7; 11 positions agree with TRBD1. The CDR3 runs to 17 residues. J lost 5 bases, V lost 5 bases, and 13 bases had no gene match. The V gene's germline CDR1 is KGHDR and CDR2 SFDVKD. As DNA, the CDR3 is TGTGCCACCAGTGGAGGACAGGGGGCTAAGAGGTTCCACGAGCAGTACTTC. This codes for CATSGGQGAKRFHEQYF.

This chain uses TRBV6-5 with TRBJ2-4, with a weak D call TRBD2 (6 bases). Trimming left V 7 bases short and J 12 bases short, with 19 bases between. Per the germline V gene, CDR1 is MNHEY and CDR2 is SVGAGI. The CDR3 covers 13 residues. DNA of the CDR3: TGTGCCAGCACCGGAGGGCTAGCGAGTTATCAGTACTTC. It yields the protein CASTGGLASYQYF.

The chain uses TRBV10-3 and TRBJ2-3; D unclear. Germline V lookup: CDR1 ENHRY, CDR2 SYGVKD. Between the trimmed V and J ends, which lost 8 bases and 0 bases, there was a span of 12 bases. CDR3 length: 14 amino acids. The CDR3 here is CAIQTTHSTDTQYF. The CDR3 DNA reads as TGTGCCATCCAAACGACGCATAGCACAGATACGCAGTATTTT.

CDR3 sequence: CASSLGLAGGKNIQYF. CDR3 bases: TGTGCCAGCAGCTTAGGACTAGCGGGAGGCAAAAACATTCAGTACTTC. This chain joins TRBV7-2 and TRBJ2-4; 13 bases agree with TRBD2. CDR1 and CDR2 (germline): SGHTA, FQGNSA. There are 16 residues in the CDR3. J was trimmed by 3 bases and V by 1 base; bases with no gene match: 0.

The V call is TRBV6-1, the J call TRBJ1-4, with D uncertain. V lost 3 bases and J lost 8, with 13 bases in between. Germline V CDR1 and CDR2: MNHNS, SASEGT. The CDR3 runs to 14 residues. The CDR3 coding sequence is TGTGCCAGCAGTGACGTGGTGCAGCGCGAAAAACTGTTTTTT. Translating it yields CASSDVVQREKLFF.

This clone was seen a handful of times. This chain uses TRBV18 with TRBJ2-7; D gene unclear. Germline CDR1 KGHSH, CDR2 LQKENI. The ends were cut back, 4 bases at V and 7 bases at J, with 14 bases in the middle. This CDR3 is built from 13 residues. The CDR3 sequence: CASSQGPGREQYF. The CDR3 DNA sequence: TGTGCCAGCTCACAGGGCCCCGGTAGAGAGCAGTACTTC.

The CDR3 DNA is TGTGCCAGTAGTACCGGGGCGAGGACCGGGGAGCTGTTTTTT. Translating it yields CASSTGARTGELFF. The chain is built from TRBV19 and TRBJ2-2; D is perhaps TRBD1 or TRBD2 (5 bases each). Germline CDR1 reads LNHDA; CDR2 reads SQIVND (reference sequence). The V gene lost 4 bases and the J gene lost 5 bases, with 11 bases spanning the gap. This CDR3 is built from 14 residues.

About this clone itself: One end of the junction varies from germline; a read error may be responsible. The rearrangement links TRBV3-1 (or the pseudogene TRBV3-2) to TRBJ2-7; 9 bases line up with TRBD2. Germline-derived CDR1 and CDR2 are LGHDT and YNNKEL (reference sequence). This CDR3 has 17 residues. CDR3 amino acids: CASSQDESGGSSHEQYF. CDR3 DNA: TGTGCCAGCAGCCAAGACGAGAGCGGGGGGAGCTCCCACGAGCAGTACTTC.

V usage is TRBV29-1 and J usage is TRBJ2-1; 8 nucleotides match TRBD2. The trim removed 3 bases at V and 7 bases at J, leaving 5 bases unmatched. The CDR3 totals 13 residues. The germline V gene has CDR1 SQVTM and CDR2 ANQGSEA. The CDR3 bases are TGCAGCGTTGAGGGGACTAGTAGGAATGAGCAGTTCTTC. This translates into CSVEGTSRNEQFF.

The J gene is TRBJ1-5, the V gene TRBV4-3; D possibly corresponds to TRBD1 (6 bases). Trimming took 0 bases from V and 4 from J, leaving 10 bases between them. Germline lookup yields CDR1 LGHNA and CDR2 YSLEER. CDR3 length: 15 amino acids. As DNA, the CDR3 is TGCGCCAGCAGCCAAGAACAGGGAAGGAATCAGCCCCAGCATTTT. Encoded protein: CASSQEQGRNQPQHF.

This chain links TRBV7-8 with TRBJ1-2; 8 bases are shared with TRBD1. V shed 5 bases, J shed 8 bases, and the junction held 10 bases outside the gene matches. The germline CDR1 and CDR2 sequences are SGHVS and FQNEAQ. CDR3 length equals 14 residues. The CDR3 loop is CASSVGAGGWGYTF. CDR3 nucleotide sequence: TGTGCCAGCAGCGTAGGGGCAGGGGGCTGGGGCTACACCTTC.

The chain is built from TRBV27 and TRBJ2-7; the D gene is possibly TRBD1 (5 bases). The CDR3 runs 15 residues. V was trimmed by 5 bases and J by 2 bases, leaving 16 bases between them. CDR1 is MNHEY, CDR2 SMNVEV, per germline (reference sequence). The CDR3 spells CASSPRTSLAYEQYF. The CDR3 region has the DNA TGTGCCAGCAGTCCCCGGACATCCCTAGCCTACGAGCAGTACTTC.

V gene TRBV15 combines with J gene TRBJ2-3; D is ambiguous. V shed 1 base and J shed 4 bases, with 6 bases lying between them. The germline V gene encodes CDR1 LNHNV and CDR2 YYDKDF (reference sequence). There are 13 residues in the CDR3. CDR3 residues: CATSRVMADTQYF. For the CDR3, the DNA is TGTGCCACCAGCAGAGTGATGGCAGATACGCAGTATTTT.

The chain uses TRBV29-1 and TRBJ2-7; 7 nucleotides agree with TRBD1. The CDR3 spans 13 residues. V dropped 4 bases and J dropped 2; count of bases not matched to a gene: 5. Germline V gene data show CDR1 as SQVTM and CDR2 as ANQGSEA. The DNA of the CDR3 is TGCAGCGTTGGAGGGCAGGGGGCCTACGAGCAGTACTTC. The encoded protein is CSVGGQGAYEQYF.

V usage is TRBV19 and J usage is TRBJ1-6; 9 bases are shared with TRBD1. The CDR3 runs 15 residues. The germline CDR1 and CDR2 sequences are LNHDA and SQIVND (reference sequence). Trimming removed 5 bases from V and 9 bases from J; junction bases left unmatched: 8. This CDR3 reads CASSHPGQGGSPLHF. CDR3 bases: TGTGCCAGTAGTCACCCGGGACAGGGTGGTTCACCCCTCCACTTT.

This sequence joins TRBV27 and TRBJ2-7; maybe TRBD1 (6 bases). Germline assignment: CDR1 MNHEY and CDR2 SMNVEV (reference sequence). CDR3 size: 16 residues. V lost 8 bases, J lost 5 bases, and 25 bases lay in between. CDR3 protein: CASGTISHRDENEQYF. In nucleotides, the CDR3 is TGTGCCAGCGGTACCATAAGCCACAGGGACGAAAACGAGCAGTACTTC.

The V call is TRBV28, the J call TRBJ2-5; D might be TRBD1 (5 bases). The CDR3 covers 13 residues. The germline V and J ends were trimmed by 9 bases and 5 bases, with 16 bases remaining between them. Germline V gene lookup returns CDR1 MDHEN and CDR2 SYDVKM. In DNA, the CDR3 is TGTGCCAGTGACAGCCTCCTGGGGGAGACCCAGTACTTC. Amino acid sequence: CASDSLLGETQYF.

J is TRBJ1-2 and V is TRBV7-2; 10 bases line up with TRBD1. The V gene's germline CDR1 is SGHTA and CDR2 FQGNSA. V lost 4 bases and J lost 3; bases outside the gene matches: 2. The CDR3 sequence is 14 residues long. The CDR3 sequence: CASSSDRGDYGYTF. The CDR3 bases are TGTGCCAGCAGCTCGGACAGGGGGGACTATGGCTACACCTTC. Full variable domain (outside the CDR3, taken from reference TRBV7-2 and TRBJ1-2): GAGVSQSPSNKVTEKGKDVELRCDPISGHTALYWYRQSLGQGLEFLIYFQGNSAPDKSGLPSDRFSAERTGGSVSTLTIQRTQQEDSAVYLCASSSDRGDYGYTFGSGTRLTVV.

V is TRBV3-1 (or the pseudogene TRBV3-2) and J is TRBJ2-7, with 11 bases that match TRBD1. The V gene end was trimmed by 1 base and the J gene end by 7 bases; junction bases not matched to a gene: 9. The germline gives CDR1 LGHDT, CDR2 YNNKEL (reference sequence). The CDR3 sequence is 16 residues long. CDR3 sequence (DNA): TGTGCCAGCAGCCAAGTGATCGGGACAGGGGGGGGAGAGCAGTACTTC. Its translation is CASSQVIGTGGGEQYF.

The chain links TRBV19 to TRBJ2-1, with D possibly called TRBD1 or TRBD2 (5 bases each). The germline gives CDR1 LNHDA, CDR2 SQIVND (reference sequence). This CDR3 contains 14 residues. Trimming left V 1 base short and J 7 bases short, with 11 bases between. CDR3 nucleotides: TGTGCCAGTAGTATAGGACTGGGACGGAATGAGCAGTTCTTC. Protein: CASSIGLGRNEQFF.

A note on this clone: The same CDR3 can be traced to other DNA sequences in this sample. The chain couples TRBV5-1 to TRBJ1-1; D ambiguous. Germline V gene data show CDR1 as SGHRS and CDR2 as YFSETQ. CDR3 length equals 12 residues. Deletions cut 5 bases from V and 2 bases from J, with 7 bases between. CDR3 nucleotides: TGCGCCAGCAGGATAGGCAACACTGAAGCTTTCTTT. This codes for CASRIGNTEAFF.